This T cell receptor beta chain was observed in a study of beta chain features in type 1 diabetes. Whole-study results and caveats: For Type 1 diabetes patients, all four CD4+ subsets carried TCRB CDR3s that were moderately but significantly shorter.

This clone was observed a handful of times. Its antigen remains unknown. Germline values: CDR1 SNHLY, CDR2 FYNNEI. The V and J ends lost 6 bases and 7 bases, in that order; junction bases with no gene match: 7. This CDR3 is built from 14 residues. Sorting produced populations that all topped 95% purity. The investigators reverse transcribed all of the isolated RNA, so they sequenced expressed TCRB transcripts. Clones were read by immunoSEQ multiplex PCR, and TCRdb kept only the in-frame ones, dropping some. Among about 250,000 clones listed, around an eighth were seen once. V gene TRBV2 combines with J gene TRBJ2-7, with 12 bases that match TRBD1. The sequence came from a middle-aged woman in good health. The sample comprised naive CD4+ T cells from blood. CDR3 sequence reads: CASRGTGGLREQYF. DNA for the CDR3: TGTGCCAGCAGAGGGACAGGGGGCTTGAGGGAGCAGTACTTC.